This T cell receptor (beta chain) was observed in a study of STAT3 mutations in large granular lymphocyte leukemia. Overall study: Among longitudinally sequenced T-LGLL patients, roughly half had canonical activating STAT3 mutations detected. More than half of T-LGLL patients received immunosuppressive therapy.

Study results and limitations: Every T-LGLL patient had at least one immunodominant TCRbeta clonotype. Suggested: STAT3 mutation was not the ancestral event for these clonal expansions. Samples missed the first appearance of the clone.

Sequencing used immunoSEQ multiplex PCR; TCRdb keeps in-frame clones, though not all of them. The sample has thousands of clones; 46% are singletons. The length of the CDR3 is 13 residues. After removal of 6 bases from V and 5 bases from J, the junction contained 4 bases not matched to a gene. CDR1 is LGHNA, CDR2 YNFKEQ, per germline. This clone is medium-sized in the sample. Its specificity is not known. This chain connects TRBV4-2 to TRBJ2-7; 10 nucleotides agree with TRBD2. This clonotype originated in a woman aged 65 to 85 with T-cell large granular lymphocyte leukemia. Some clones in this sample may be carry-over from other donors' samples. Sequencing was done on a sample of peripheral blood mononuclear cells. This CDR3 is CASRASGSDEQYF. The CDR3 coding sequence is TGTGCCAGCAGGGCTAGCGGGAGCGACGAGCAGTACTTC.